This T cell receptor beta chain stems from a study of OX40 agonist ivuxolimab in advanced cancers. This table comes from immunoSEQ multiplex PCR, and its TCRdb copy is limited to in-frame clones, with some not included. The data contain about 49,000 clones, 88% of them seen just once; the ten biggest clones take up around 1%. The germline CDR1 and CDR2 sequences are MNHEY and SVGAGI. This CDR3 is built from 14 residues. V shed 10 bases, J shed 4 bases, and the junction held 10 bases outside the gene matches. The starting material was CD4+ or CD8+ T cells sorted from blood, obtained in a trial of the OX40 agonist ivuxolimab. V gene TRBV6-5 combines with J gene TRBJ1-2, with 9 bases that match TRBD1. The sequence was collected from an adult with an advanced solid tumor such as melanoma, head and neck, liver or kidney cancer. The CDR3 nucleotides are TGTGCCACACGACAACAGGGGGCAGGCTATGGCTACACCTTC. Residues: CATRQQGAGYGYTF.